These 27 T cell receptor beta chains share one sample of origin, sequenced in a study of T cells in Graves' hyperthyroidism and ophthalmopathy. RNA transcripts gave rise to amplified TCR beta CDR3 regions. An initial round of RT-PCR targeting the TCR CDR3 relied on the HTBI primer set. TCRdb re-called the multiplex PCR reads with MiXCR, one entry per CDR3 protein. Among a few hundred thousand distinct CDR3 sequences listed, approximately 14% were seen once. The sequenced material came from blood. These receptors came from a woman aged 25 to 39 with Graves' hyperthyroidism that later progressed to Graves' ophthalmopathy.

The sample holds many counts of this clonotype. The CDR3 is CASLPGLAGGGVDTQYF. For the CDR3, the DNA is TGCGCCAGCCTTCCGGGGCTAGCGGGAGGAGGGGTAGATACGCAGTATTTT. The genes are TRBV5-1 and TRBJ2-3; the match to TRBD2 covers 11 bases. From germline, CDR1 is SGHRS and CDR2 YFSETQ. The CDR3 is 17 amino acids. The ends lost 7 bases at V and 5 bases at J; junction bases unmatched: 15.

The table lists this clonotype with a few counts. The rearrangement uses TRBV7-9 and TRBJ2-1; TRBD1 or TRBD2 may be the D gene (5 bases each). The CDR3 has 14 residues. Per the germline V gene, CDR1 is SEHNR and CDR2 is FQNEAQ (reference sequence). V was trimmed by 5 bases and J by 10 bases, leaving 18 bases between them. This chain's CDR3 is CASSPDIGAGEQFF. Written as DNA, the CDR3 is TGTGCCAGCAGCCCGGACATCGGGGCCGGCGAGCAGTTCTTC. Full variable domain (remainder filled in from reference TRBV7-9 and TRBJ2-1): DTGVSQNPRHKITKRGQNVTFRCDPISEHNRLYWYRQTLGQGPEFLTYFQNEAQLEKSRLLSDRFSAERPKGSFSTLEIQRTEQGDSAMYLCASSPDIGAGEQFFGPGTRLTVL.

This clonotype was seen many times. This chain joins TRBV29-1 and TRBJ1-6; the match to TRBD1 covers 7 bases. V lost 8 bases, J lost 10 bases, and 11 bases stayed unmatched. Looked up from germline, CDR1 is SQVTM and CDR2 is ANQGSEA. This CDR3 is 13 amino acids long. CDR3 protein: CSFSQGVGSPLHF. The CDR3 bases are TGCAGCTTTTCCCAGGGGGTCGGGTCACCCCTCCACTTT.

The sample holds many counts of this clonotype. The chain has TRBV19 and TRBJ1-1; D remains ambiguous. V was clipped by 7 bases and J by 4 bases, with 13 bases between them. The CDR3 loop spans 13 amino acids. Germline V gives CDR1 LNHDA, CDR2 SQIVND (reference sequence). The CDR3 is CASTYHLGTEAFF. As DNA, the CDR3 is TGTGCCAGTACCTACCACCTGGGCACTGAAGCTTTCTTT.

This clonotype was found a few times. The V call is TRBV4-1, the J call TRBJ2-1, with 11 bases aligning to TRBD2. The CDR3 contains 18 residues. V dropped 6 bases and J dropped 2; count of bases not matched to a gene: 12. Germline CDR1 is MGHRA and CDR2 is YSYEKL. The CDR3 spells CASSLTAPSGRTYNEQFF. CDR3 bases: TGCGCCAGCAGTCTAACTGCGCCTAGCGGGAGGACCTACAATGAGCAGTTCTTC.

This chain uses TRBV7-9 with TRBJ2-1; 7 bases are a match to TRBD1. Germline values: CDR1 SEHNR, CDR2 FQNEAQ (reference sequence). V lost 7 bases, J lost 9 bases, and 15 bases stayed unmatched. This CDR3 is 15 amino acids long. CDR3 sequence (DNA): TGTGCCAGCATCCAACAGGGGACGGACAGGAGTGAGCAGTTCTTC. This codes for CASIQQGTDRSEQFF.

This clonotype was seen a few times. This chain links TRBV29-1 with TRBJ2-5; 7 nucleotides align to TRBD2. The CDR3 consists of 13 residues. V lost 7 bases, J lost 4 bases, and 9 bases stayed unmatched. Germline lookup yields CDR1 SQVTM and CDR2 ANQGSEA. The CDR3 spells CSAGGLVGETQYF. The CDR3 DNA sequence: TGCAGCGCCGGCGGACTAGTCGGAGAGACCCAGTACTTC.

This clonotype occurred many times. The V and J genes are TRBV20-1 and TRBJ2-2, with TRBD2 as a possible D gene (6 bases). Per the germline V gene, CDR1 is DFQATT and CDR2 is SNEGSKA (reference sequence). V was pared by 1 base and J by 3 bases, with 6 bases between. CDR3 length equals 13 residues. CDR3 loop: CSARGGDTGELFF. DNA for the CDR3: TGCAGTGCTAGAGGCGGGGACACCGGGGAGCTGTTTTTT.

This clonotype was recorded many times. The DNA for the CDR3 is TGTGCTAGTGGTTCTGGGACTAGCGGGAGAGGTTTCGCCGGGGAGCTGTTTTTT. This translates into CASGSGTSGRGFAGELFF. The chain links TRBV12-5 to TRBJ2-2, with 14 nucleotides matching TRBD2. CDR3 length: 18 residues. CDR1 is LGHNT, CDR2 FRNRAP, per germline. Trimming took 4 bases from V and 6 from J; bases not matched to a gene: 10. Full variable domain (remainder filled in from reference TRBV12-5 and TRBJ2-2): DARVTQTPRHKVTEMGQEVTMRCQPILGHNTVFWYRQTMMQGLELLAYFRNRAPLDDSGMPKDRFSAEMPDATLATLKIQPSEPRDSAVYFCASGSGTSGRGFAGELFFGEGSRLTVL.

The J gene is TRBJ2-7, the V gene TRBV7-2; D unresolved. The germline CDR1 and CDR2 sequences are SGHTA and FQGNSA. The CDR3 runs to 13 residues. The germline V and J ends were trimmed by 4 bases and 4 bases, with 11 bases remaining between them. CDR3 sequence: CASSCRVSYEQYF. DNA of the CDR3: TGTGCCAGCAGCTGCCGAGTATCTTACGAGCAGTACTTC.

This clonotype occurred many times. This chain links TRBV4-2 with TRBJ1-3; no reliable D call. V lost 0 bases and J lost 4, with 10 bases in between. Germline CDR1 and CDR2: LGHNA and YNFKEQ. The CDR3 spans 15 residues. CDR3 sequence (DNA): TGTGCCAGCAGCCAAGAATCCGGACGGGGAAACACCATATATTTT. Translation: CASSQESGRGNTIYF.

This clonotype has ten or more counts. The rearrangement links TRBV10-3 to TRBJ2-1; tentatively, D is TRBD2 (5 bases). V was clipped by 8 bases and J by 7 bases, with 12 bases between them. Per the germline V gene, CDR1 is ENHRY and CDR2 is SYGVKD. This CDR3 contains 12 residues. The CDR3 nucleotides read TGTGCCATCCACGACCCGGGGAATGAGCAGTTCTTC. This gives the protein CAIHDPGNEQFF.

This clonotype was observed at least ten times. The gene calls are TRBV2 and TRBJ1-2, with 8 bases matching TRBD1. Germline-derived CDR1 and CDR2 are SNHLY and FYNNEI. The CDR3 totals 14 residues. The trim removed 7 bases at V and 4 bases at J, leaving 8 bases unmatched. The CDR3 sequence: CASNPGTGPYGYTF. In nucleotides, the CDR3 is TGTGCCAGCAATCCCGGGACAGGACCCTATGGCTACACCTTC. The variable domain in full, with the rest retrieved from reference TRBV2 and TRBJ1-2, is EPEVTQTPSHQVTQMGQEVILRCVPISNHLYFYWYRQILGQKVEFLVSFYNNEISEKSEIFDDQFSVERPDGSNFTLKIRSTKLEDSAMYFCASNPGTGPYGYTFGSGTRLTVV.

At least ten counts were recorded for this clonotype. The chain links TRBV15 to TRBJ1-1; the match to TRBD1 covers 12 bases. CDR3 size: 18 residues. CDR1 is LNHNV and CDR2 is YYDKDF in the germline V gene (reference sequence). Unmatched junction bases numbered 9, after V lost 1 base and J lost 3 bases. Here the CDR3 reads CATSRARGQGAWDTEAFF. CDR3 nucleotides: TGTGCCACCAGCAGAGCCAGGGGACAGGGGGCTTGGGACACTGAAGCTTTCTTT.

This clonotype occurred many times. CDR3 coding DNA: TGTGCCAGCAGTTCGACGGACGGCTACACCTTC. Translated: CASSSTDGYTF. The rearrangement uses TRBV27 and TRBJ1-2, with unresolved D. The V and J ends lost 4 bases and 8 bases respectively, with 8 bases between them. Germline V gene lookup returns CDR1 MNHEY and CDR2 SMNVEV (reference sequence). The CDR3 has 11 residues.

This clonotype has ten or more counts. This chain links TRBV3-1 with TRBJ1-4; the D is unclear. Trimming pared 3 bases from V and 4 bases from J, leaving 12 bases between. Germline V CDR1 and CDR2: LGHDT, YNNKEL (reference sequence). The CDR3 sequence is 15 residues long. In nucleotides, the CDR3 is TGTGCCAGCAGCCAGCGCGGAGGTCTTAATGAAAAACTGTTTTTT. This gives the protein CASSQRGGLNEKLFF.

Notes on this clonotype: A read error may explain this, as a much larger clone is one base away. The chain links TRBV19 to TRBJ2-1, with TRBD2 matching over 8 bases. Per the germline V gene, CDR1 is LNHDA and CDR2 is SQIVND (reference sequence). There are 15 residues in the CDR3. CDR3 loop: CASNQRESSYNGQFF. CDR3 in DNA: TGTGCCAGTAACCAGCGGGAGTCCTCCTACAATGGGCAGTTCTTC.

There are a few counts of this clonotype. This chain connects TRBV12-5 to TRBJ2-5; D remains ambiguous. Trimming removed 4 bases from V and 5 bases from J, with 8 bases in between. CDR3 size: 12 residues. Germline CDR1 reads LGHNT; CDR2 reads FRNRAP. The CDR3 nucleotides read TGTGCTAGTGGTTCGCCCAGCGAGACCCAGTACTTC. It specifies CASGSPSETQYF. The variable domain in full, with the rest retrieved from reference TRBV12-5 and TRBJ2-5, is DARVTQTPRHKVTEMGQEVTMRCQPILGHNTVFWYRQTMMQGLELLAYFRNRAPLDDSGMPKDRFSAEMPDATLATLKIQPSEPRDSAVYFCASGSPSETQYFGPGTRLLVL.

This sequence joins TRBV28 and TRBJ2-7; D unresolved. Trimming pared 2 bases from V and 3 bases from J, leaving 20 bases between. The germline V gene has CDR1 MDHEN and CDR2 SYDVKM. The CDR3 covers 17 residues. The CDR3, as DNA: TGTGCCAGCAGTTTAAGAAGGACCCAGGTACATAACTACGAGCAGTACTTC. It is translated as CASSLRRTQVHNYEQYF. The full variable domain, its missing parts supplied by reference TRBV28 and TRBJ2-7, is DVKVTQSSRYLVKRTGEKVFLECVQDMDHENMFWYRQDPGLGLRLIYFSYDVKMKEKGDIPEGYSVSREKKERFSLILESASTNQTSMYLCASSLRRTQVHNYEQYFGPGTRLTVT.

The genes are TRBV30 and TRBJ1-1; unclear D gene. The CDR3 contains 14 residues. From germline, CDR1 is GTSNPN and CDR2 SVGIG (reference sequence). V was pared by 0 bases and J by 1 base, with 9 bases between. CDR3 nucleotides: TGTGCCTGGAGTGTACGTCACCCGAACACTGAAGCTTTCTTT. Translation gives CAWSVRHPNTEAFF.

The V call is TRBV6-5, the J call TRBJ1-1; tentatively, D is TRBD1 (5 bases). The CDR3 has 14 amino acids. In germline, CDR1 is MNHEY, CDR2 SVGAGI. V was shortened by 2 bases and J by 5 bases, with 12 bases between the two germline ends. The CDR3 sequence is CASSYGPSGTEAFF. The CDR3 DNA reads as TGTGCCAGCAGTTACGGTCCATCAGGGACTGAAGCTTTCTTT.

The chain joins TRBV9 to TRBJ1-5; D gene ambiguous. Trimming cost V 0 bases and J 7 bases, with 14 bases left between them. This CDR3 is built from 15 residues. Looked up from germline, CDR1 is SGDLS and CDR2 is YYNGEE. The CDR3 DNA follows: TGTGCCAGCAGCGTAGAAGAGGGCTCGGGACAGCCCCAGCATTTT. Amino acid sequence: CASSVEEGSGQPQHF.

This clonotype was counted at least ten times. The genes are TRBV7-2 and TRBJ2-1; TRBD2 matches 8 bases. Germline assignment: CDR1 SGHTA and CDR2 FQGNSA. Trimming cost V 5 bases and J 3 bases; bases outside gene matches: 12. The CDR3 is made up of 17 amino acids. The CDR3 here is CASSLFGSGSGYNEQFF. The CDR3 bases are TGTGCCAGCAGCCTGTTTGGAAGCGGGAGTGGCTACAATGAGCAGTTCTTC.

This clonotype was picked up a small number of times. The chain joins TRBV10-1 to TRBJ1-5; a weak D match, TRBD1 (5 bases). The CDR3 loop spans 13 amino acids. The germline V gene has CDR1 WNHNN and CDR2 SYGVQD (reference sequence). Trimming cost V 4 bases and J 5 bases, with 9 bases left between them. The CDR3: CASSGGGDQPQHF. In nucleotides, the CDR3 is TGCGCCAGCAGTGGCGGAGGGGATCAGCCCCAGCATTTT.

This clonotype was detected a few times. J is TRBJ2-5 and V is TRBV5-1; D remains unclear. Per germline, CDR1 SGHRS and CDR2 YFSETQ. The CDR3 is 16 amino acids. V was pared by 0 bases and J by 1 base, with 13 bases between. CDR3 sequence: CASSLGSLGPQETQYF. DNA for the CDR3: TGCGCCAGCAGCTTGGGTTCTCTAGGCCCCCAAGAGACCCAGTACTTC.

The table lists this clonotype with a count of one. CDR3 coding DNA: TGTGCCAGCAGAGAAAGTGCAGCGACTAATGAAAAACTGTTTTTT. Its translation is CASRESAATNEKLFF. This chain connects TRBV7-2 to TRBJ1-4; the D is unclear. CDR1 and CDR2 from the germline V gene are SGHTA and FQGNSA. V gave up 6 bases and J gave up 2 bases, with 13 bases separating them. The CDR3 has 15 amino acids.

The chain recombines TRBV20-1 with TRBJ1-1; 7 nucleotides align to TRBD1. This CDR3 is built from 14 residues. The germline V gene encodes CDR1 DFQATT and CDR2 SNEGSKA (reference sequence). Trimming removed 6 bases from V and 7 bases from J; junction bases left unmatched: 14. The CDR3 spells CSAPNAGTAIEAFF. CDR3 DNA sequence: TGCAGTGCGCCGAACGCCGGGACAGCTATTGAAGCTTTCTTT.